This T cell receptor (beta chain) emerged from a study of blood T cell repertoires in COVID-19. Study in general: Italy, Spain and the United States were the sources of the convalescent and acute COVID-19 samples. T cells, B-cell-depleted T cells, or PBMCs supplied cDNA or gDNA.

Germline V gives CDR1 MDHEN, CDR2 SYDVKM. The V segment lost 2 bases and the J segment 4 bases; nucleotides outside the gene matches: 10. This CDR3 spans 16 amino acids. In the source study's methods: By means of reference gene primer amplification, nucleated cell counts were estimated. This table comes from immunoSEQ multiplex PCR, and its TCRdb copy is limited to in-frame clones, with some not included. D and trimming were read from the DNA, whereas the V and J calls and clone size are those reported in that table. The table lists about 190,000 clones, roughly 84% of them singletons. Sequencing was carried out using peripheral blood. The sequence was obtained from a woman aged 40 to 49 who had recovered from COVID-19. The rearrangement uses TRBV28 and TRBJ2-7, with TRBD1 matching 8 bases. DNA of the CDR3: TGTGCCAGCAGTTTAGGGTTCCGGCAGGGGGCTTACGAGCAGTACTTC. Amino acids: CASSLGFRQGAYEQYF.